A selection of T cell receptor beta chains follows, all from one sample in a study of CD8 T cells in Susac syndrome. TCRdb re-analysed the immunoSEQ multiplex PCR reads in MiXCR, keeping a single row per CDR3 protein. The sample shows roughly 140,000 distinct CDR3 sequences, nearly 97% of them seen only once. Sequencing was carried out using CD8+ T cells from PBMCs. The source of these receptors is a human donor with multiple sclerosis. Each CDR3 is given with its conserved first and last residue. The D gene is left open where the match is weak. Size is omitted from some rows. Given values are once, few, many or a class for expanded clones.

TGTGCCAGCAGCTCCCTGGGAGAAGCTTTCTTT	CASSSLGEAFF	.	TRBV7-2	TRBJ1-1	.
TGCAGTGCTAGAGACGAACAGGGACCGCTTAGGGCTGAAGCTTTCTTT	CSARDEQGPLRAEAFF	.	TRBV20-1	TRBJ1-1	.
TGTGCCAGCAGCGATTCCCTATCGGCTAACGTCCTGACTTTC	CASSDSLSANVLTF	.	TRBV7-9	TRBJ2-6	.
TGCAGTGCTAGAGATCTACGGGTAGGGGATGAAAAACTGTTTTTT	CSARDLRVGDEKLFF	.	TRBV20-1	TRBJ1-4	.
TGTGCCAGCTCACCAGAGGATGAGCAGTTCTTC	CASSPEDEQFF	.	TRBV18	TRBJ2-1	.
TGTGCCAGCAGCCAAGATCACCTGGGCTCGCGGTCACCCCTCCACTTT	CASSQDHLGSRSPLHF	.	TRBV3-1	TRBJ1-6	.
TGTGCCACCAGGGACAGGGAATGGGATCAGCCCCAGCATTTT	CATRDREWDQPQHF	.	TRBV15	TRBJ1-5	TRBD1
TGTGCCATCCCGGGACCATCCACAGATACGCAGTATTTT	CAIPGPSTDTQYF	.	TRBV10-3	TRBJ2-3	.
TGTGCCAGCAGTCCTAGCGGGGGGCGGGATGAGCAGTTCTTC	CASSPSGGRDEQFF	.	TRBV12-3/TRBV12-4	TRBJ2-1	TRBD2
TGCAGCGCCAGATATTCCGGGACGGTGCCCTACGAGCAGTACTTC	CSARYSGTVPYEQYF	once	TRBV29-1	TRBJ2-7	.
TGCAGTGCTAGCGGGGGGCTTTACAATGAGCAGTTCTTC	CSASGGLYNEQFF	.	TRBV20-1	TRBJ2-1	.
TGCAGTGCGATAGGCGGGTATGGCTACACCTTC	CSAIGGYGYTF	.	TRBV20-1	TRBJ1-2	.
TGTGCCAGCAGCCCGACCGGGACAGGGGCAGAGACCCAGTACTTC	CASSPTGTGAETQYF	.	TRBV7-2	TRBJ2-5	TRBD1
TGCGCCAGCAGCTCTAATGGCTGGGACACCTACAATGAGCAGTTCTTC	CASSSNGWDTYNEQFF	.	TRBV5-1	TRBJ2-1	.
TGTGCCAGCCAGGGTTCACTCTATGGCTACACCTTC	CASQGSLYGYTF	.	TRBV2	TRBJ1-2	.
TGTGCCAGCAGCGCCCGAACAGGGGGCGGAACTGAAGCTTTCTTT	CASSARTGGGTEAFF	.	TRBV9	TRBJ1-1	TRBD1
TGTGCCAGCAGTAGGGGTGCGGCAAGCTCCTACGAGCAGTACTTC	CASSRGAASSYEQYF	.	TRBV27	TRBJ2-7	.
TGCAGTCAGAGGAGGGATAACATTCAGTACTTC	CSQRRDNIQYF	.	TRBV20-1	TRBJ2-4	.
TGTGCCAGCAGCCTCGACGGGGTACTAGATACGCAGTATTTT	CASSLDGVLDTQYF	.	TRBV7-2	TRBJ2-3	.
TGTGCCAGCAGCCAAAGCAGGGGGTTCACAGATACGCAGTATTTT	CASSQSRGFTDTQYF	.	TRBV14	TRBJ2-3	TRBD1
TGCACCGTATCCGGGACCACGAACTCCTACAATGAGCAGTTCTTC	CTVSGTTNSYNEQFF	.	TRBV29-1	TRBJ2-1	.
TGCAGCGTTGAAGGGGGCCGTGGGACAGCCCCAAACACTGAAGCTTTCTTT	CSVEGGRGTAPNTEAFF	.	TRBV29-1	TRBJ1-1	TRBD1
TGTGCCAGTTCCGAGACGGTTTTTAGCAATCAGCCCCAGCATTTT	CASSETVFSNQPQHF	.	TRBV19	TRBJ1-5	.
TGTGCCAGCAGCCTAGGGTCGAGTGGGAATGAGCAGTTCTTC	CASSLGSSGNEQFF	.	TRBV27	TRBJ2-1	.
TGTGCCAGTAGCCCCCGGGTCCTGGATCAGCCCCAGCATTTT	CASSPRVLDQPQHF	.	TRBV19	TRBJ1-5	.
TGTGCCAGCAGTTTAAAGGCAGGGAACACTGAAGCTTTCTTT	CASSLKAGNTEAFF	.	TRBV27	TRBJ1-1	.
TGTGCCACCAGCTCGACAGGGATTGCCTACAATGAGCAGTTCTTC	CATSSTGIAYNEQFF	.	TRBV15	TRBJ2-1	TRBD1
TGCAGTGCTAGACCAAAGGGAATTGGGACCCAGTACTTC	CSARPKGIGTQYF	once	TRBV20-1	TRBJ2-5	.
TGTGCCAGCGCTAGAGGGTTAGGGAATGAGCAGTTCTTC	CASARGLGNEQFF	.	TRBV25-1	TRBJ2-1	.
TGTGCCAGCAGCGTGGACACAGGTACTGGAAACACCATATATTTT	CASSVDTGTGNTIYF	.	TRBV9	TRBJ1-3	.
TGCGCCAGTACAGGGCTCATGAACACTGAAGCTTTCTTT	CASTGLMNTEAFF	.	TRBV5-1	TRBJ1-1	.
TGTGCCAGCAGTTTGGGTGCCCGGGACAGTCGAAATGAGCAGTTCTTC	CASSLGARDSRNEQFF	.	TRBV12-3/TRBV12-4	TRBJ2-1	TRBD1
TGTGCCTGGAGTGGCGGGAGAGGGCCGGCCCTCCACTTT	CAWSGGRGPALHF	.	TRBV30	TRBJ1-6	.
TGTGCCAGCAGCCAAGAATCCCAGGGGAACACCGGGGAGCTGTTTTTT	CASSQESQGNTGELFF	once	TRBV3-1	TRBJ2-2	.
TGCAGCGTTGAACTAGCGGGGGGGCCAGATACGCAGTATTTT	CSVELAGGPDTQYF	.	TRBV29-1	TRBJ2-3	TRBD2
TGCAGCGGATCCTTGCTGAACACTGAAGCTTTCTTT	CSGSLLNTEAFF	.	TRBV29-1	TRBJ1-1	.
TGCAGCGCTGGAGAAGCTTTCTTT	CSAGEAFF	few	TRBV29-1	TRBJ1-1	.
TGCAGTGCTGGATCTCTCCTAGACAGGGATAGTCAGCCCCAGCATTTT	CSAGSLLDRDSQPQHF	once	TRBV20-1	TRBJ1-5	TRBD1
TGTGCCTGCTCTATGAACACTGAAGCTTTCTTT	CACSMNTEAFF	.	TRBV30	TRBJ1-1	.
TGCAGTGCTAGTACAGTCGGTGGGGTCGAAGATCAGCCCCAGCATTTT	CSASTVGGVEDQPQHF	.	TRBV20-1	TRBJ1-5	.
TGTGCCAGCAGCTTAGCATGGGCGGCTGGGGCCAACGTCCTGACTTTC	CASSLAWAAGANVLTF	.	TRBV7-9	TRBJ2-6	.
TGCAGTGCTAGAACCACCGGTGGCTACGAGCAGTACTTC	CSARTTGGYEQYF	.	TRBV20-1	TRBJ2-7	.
TGTGCTGGGTCGGAGAGGTACAATGAGCAGTTCTTC	CAGSERYNEQFF	.	TRBV30	TRBJ2-1	.
TGCAGTGCTCGGACTAGCGGATCCTACGAGCAGTACTTC	CSARTSGSYEQYF	.	TRBV20-1	TRBJ2-7	TRBD2
TGTGCCAGCAGCCAAGGACTAGCCTCAGATACGCAGTATTTT	CASSQGLASDTQYF	.	TRBV3-1	TRBJ2-3	TRBD2
TGTGCCAGCAGTGCCATCATAGGGAACACTGAAGCTTTCTTT	CASSAIIGNTEAFF	.	TRBV27	TRBJ1-1	.
TGTGCCAGCAGCTCGTGGGACAGGGGGTACCAAGAGACCCAGTACTTC	CASSSWDRGYQETQYF	.	TRBV11-1	TRBJ2-5	TRBD1
TGTGCCAGCAGTTCCCTCCACGGGGGGCAAGATACGCAGTATTTT	CASSSLHGGQDTQYF	.	TRBV27	TRBJ2-3	.
TGTGCCAGCAGCCCCGGCCGATGGACAGGGAACACTGAAGCTTTCTTT	CASSPGRWTGNTEAFF	.	TRBV11-1	TRBJ1-1	TRBD1
TGCAGCGTTGTTTCGGGACAGGGGGTATACGAGCAGTACTTC	CSVVSGQGVYEQYF	.	TRBV29-1	TRBJ2-7	TRBD1
TGTGCCAGTTCCCTGGGGGCGTCTTGGTACTTC	CASSLGASWYF	.	TRBV12-3/TRBV12-4	TRBJ2-5	.
TGCAGCGTTGGTGTTGAGCAGTTCTTC	CSVGVEQFF	.	TRBV29-1	TRBJ2-1	.
TGCAGCGTTCCGAGGTTGGAGGACTATGGCTACACCTTC	CSVPRLEDYGYTF	.	TRBV29-1	TRBJ1-2	.